The T cell receptor (beta chain) described here comes from a study of cytomegalovirus exposure and HLA in healthy donors. Whole-study findings and limits: Later analysis suggested most CMV-associated TCR beta chains were HLA-restricted. Listed as cytomegalovirus-associated were 164 TCR beta chains.

Per the germline V gene, CDR1 is SGHKS and CDR2 is YYEKEE (reference sequence). This CDR3 contains 14 residues. V shed 4 bases, J shed 3 bases, and the junction held 6 bases outside the gene matches. 60 Vbeta and 13 Jbeta primers were used in PCR. The assay was immunoSEQ multiplex PCR, and TCRdb's table has in-frame clones only and misses some. The table lists approximately 160,000 clones, about 75% of them singletons, with 2.5% to 3.5% in the top ten. This clone was picked up one time. The antigen is not known. Sequenced sample: PBMCs. The gene calls are TRBV5-5 and TRBJ2-7, with 8 bases matching TRBD2. The receptor's source is a woman aged 45-60 years in good health and CMV-seropositive. CDR3 loop: CASSAGTRIYEQYF. As DNA, the CDR3 is TGTGCCAGCAGCGCCGGGACTAGGATCTACGAGCAGTACTTC. Looking up the rest from reference TRBV5-5 and TRBJ2-7 gives the full variable domain: DAGVTQSPTHLIKTRGQQVTLRCSPISGHKSVSWYQQVLGQGPQFIFQYYEKEERGRGNFPDRFSARQFPNYSSELNVNALLLGDSALYLCASSAGTRIYEQYFGPGTRLTVT.